The rows below give T cell receptor beta chains drawn from one sample of a study of T cells after yellow fever vaccination. TCRdb independently ran MiXCR on the 5' RACE reads; one entry per CDR3 protein. The sample has some 600,000 distinct CDR3 sequences, less than 20% seen once. The starting material was PBMCs, obtained 5 days after the first yellow fever vaccination. The origin of the receptors is a man between 18 and 35 years old who received the YFV17D yellow fever vaccine. Both conserved end residues are part of each CDR3. Each record gives: J gene, V gene, CDR3 protein.

>TRBJ2-3|TRBV11-2
CASSLDRGGLAEYF
>TRBJ2-2|TRBV11-1
CASSLGRGMVNTGELFF
>TRBJ1-1|TRBV7-9
CASSGWGNTEAFF
>TRBJ2-7|TRBV6-1
CASRGVYEQYF
>TRBJ2-1|TRBV6-1
CASRTLRLADNEQFF
>TRBJ1-1|TRBV5-5
CASSLFKAFWASNTEAFF
>TRBJ1-1|TRBV4-1
CASSQTTGAGGTEAFF
>TRBJ1-1|TRBV5-4
CASSSLFGNTEAFF
>TRBJ2-7|TRBV7-9
CASSPTTFPKQYF
>TRBJ2-1|TRBV28
CASSPYTGTGPENEQFF
>TRBJ1-1|TRBV7-9
CASSSRGGRGYTEAFF
>TRBJ2-6|TRBV19
CASTTGQGALGANVLTF
>TRBJ1-6|TRBV7-2
CASSLLGSSSNSPLHF
>TRBJ2-5|TRBV29-1
CSVDNRGWSETQYF
>TRBJ2-3|TRBV7-2
CASSLVGGSPIRDTQYF
>TRBJ1-5|TRBV29-1
CSVGGHKNQPQHF
>TRBJ2-3|TRBV6-4
CASSVGTGGADTQYF
>TRBJ2-1|TRBV4-3
CASSQGSLEQFF
>TRBJ1-5|TRBV7-2
CASTGADGFNQPQHF
>TRBJ2-1|TRBV11-3
CASSNPGGSNEQFF
>TRBJ2-1|TRBV4-1
CASSQALDWDEQFF
>TRBJ1-2|TRBV12-3/TRBV12-4
CASSTGTGFYGYTF
>TRBJ1-1|TRBV7-8
CASSRTGTGNTEAFF
>TRBJ2-1|TRBV7-3
CASSSTSGGVDEQFF
>TRBJ2-1|TRBV29-1
CSARTSEVYEQFF
>TRBJ2-3|TRBV11-2
CASRLGPGGFTDTQYF
>TRBJ2-7|TRBV7-2
CASSSPRLQGSHEQYF
>TRBJ2-7|TRBV5-4
CASSPAGRGPYEQYF
>TRBJ1-1|TRBV6-2/TRBV6-3
CASSYPRDRVNTEAFF